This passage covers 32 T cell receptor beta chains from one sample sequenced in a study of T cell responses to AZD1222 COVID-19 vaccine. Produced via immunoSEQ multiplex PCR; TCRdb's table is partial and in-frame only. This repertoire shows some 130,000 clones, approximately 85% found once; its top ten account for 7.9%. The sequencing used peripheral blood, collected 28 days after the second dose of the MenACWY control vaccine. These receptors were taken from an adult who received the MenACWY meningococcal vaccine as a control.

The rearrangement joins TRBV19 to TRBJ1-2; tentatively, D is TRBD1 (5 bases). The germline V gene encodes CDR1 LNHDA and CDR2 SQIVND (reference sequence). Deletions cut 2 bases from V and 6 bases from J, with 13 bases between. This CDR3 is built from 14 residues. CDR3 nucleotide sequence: TGTGCCAGTAGTATATGGGAGGGGACGAATGGCTACACCTTC. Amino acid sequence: CASSIWEGTNGYTF.

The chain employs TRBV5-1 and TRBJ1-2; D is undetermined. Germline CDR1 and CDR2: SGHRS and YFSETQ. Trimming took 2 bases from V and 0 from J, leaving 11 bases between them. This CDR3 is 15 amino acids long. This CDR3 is CASSFSPDANYGYTF. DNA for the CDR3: TGCGCCAGCAGCTTTAGCCCTGATGCTAACTATGGCTACACCTTC.

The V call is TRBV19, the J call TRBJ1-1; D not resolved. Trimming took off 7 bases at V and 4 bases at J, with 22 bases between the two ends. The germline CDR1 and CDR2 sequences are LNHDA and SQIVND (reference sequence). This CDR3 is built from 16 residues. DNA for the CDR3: TGTGCCAGTAAAGTGAACCCCCGGCAAGTGAGCACTGAAGCTTTCTTT. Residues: CASKVNPRQVSTEAFF.

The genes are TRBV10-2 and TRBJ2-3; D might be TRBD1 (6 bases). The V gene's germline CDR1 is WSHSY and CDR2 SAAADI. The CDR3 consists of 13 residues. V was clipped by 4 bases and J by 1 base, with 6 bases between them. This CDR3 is CASSGQGTDTQYF. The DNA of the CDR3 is TGCGCCAGCAGTGGACAGGGCACAGATACGCAGTATTTT.

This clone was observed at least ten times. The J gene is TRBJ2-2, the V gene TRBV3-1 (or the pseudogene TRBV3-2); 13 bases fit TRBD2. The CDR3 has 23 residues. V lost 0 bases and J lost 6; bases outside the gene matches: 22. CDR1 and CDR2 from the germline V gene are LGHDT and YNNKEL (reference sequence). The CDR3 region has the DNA TGTGCCAGCAGCCAAGATAGTGGTTGGGGACTAGCGGGGCAGGCGACGAGGGCCGGGGAGCTGTTTTTT. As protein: CASSQDSGWGLAGQATRAGELFF.

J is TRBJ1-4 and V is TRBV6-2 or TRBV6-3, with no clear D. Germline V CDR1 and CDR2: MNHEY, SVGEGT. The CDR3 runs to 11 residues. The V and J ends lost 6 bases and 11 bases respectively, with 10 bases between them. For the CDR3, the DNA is TGTGCCAGCAGCCTCACGAACAAACTGTTTTTT. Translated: CASSLTNKLFF.

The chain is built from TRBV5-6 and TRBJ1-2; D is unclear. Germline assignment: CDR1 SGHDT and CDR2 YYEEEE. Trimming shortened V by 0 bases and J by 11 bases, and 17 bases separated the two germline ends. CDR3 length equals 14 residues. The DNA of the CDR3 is TGTGCCAGCAGCTTGGATGGACCCACACGAGAATACACCTTC. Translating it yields CASSLDGPTREYTF.

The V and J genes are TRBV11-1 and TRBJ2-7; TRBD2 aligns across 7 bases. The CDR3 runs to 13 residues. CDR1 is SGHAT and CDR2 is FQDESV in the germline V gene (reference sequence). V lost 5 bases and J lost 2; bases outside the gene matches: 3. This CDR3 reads CASSDGGTYEQYF. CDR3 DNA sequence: TGTGCCAGCAGCGACGGGGGGACCTACGAGCAGTACTTC.

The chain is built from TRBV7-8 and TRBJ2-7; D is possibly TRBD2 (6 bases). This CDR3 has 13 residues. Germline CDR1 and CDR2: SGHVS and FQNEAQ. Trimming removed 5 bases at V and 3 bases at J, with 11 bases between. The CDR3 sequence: CASSLSTSYEQYV. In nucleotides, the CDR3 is TGTGCCAGCAGCCTCTCGACTAGCTACGAGCAGTACGTC.

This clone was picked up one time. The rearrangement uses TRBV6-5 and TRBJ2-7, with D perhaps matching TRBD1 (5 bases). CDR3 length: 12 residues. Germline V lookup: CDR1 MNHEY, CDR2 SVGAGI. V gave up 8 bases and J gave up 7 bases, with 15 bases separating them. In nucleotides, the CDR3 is TGTGCCAGCTTTCAGGGTGTCGGAGAGCAGTACTTC. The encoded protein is CASFQGVGEQYF.

This chain's CDR3 is CASSVRTGDNYGYTF. CDR3 sequence (DNA): TGTGCCAGCAGTGTAAGGACAGGGGATAACTATGGCTACACCTTC. The chain uses TRBV6-4 and TRBJ1-2; 9 nucleotides match TRBD1. The CDR3 totals 15 residues. Germline values: CDR1 MRHNA, CDR2 SNTAGT. With 4 bases clipped from V and 1 base from J, the junction kept 4 bases outside the gene matches.

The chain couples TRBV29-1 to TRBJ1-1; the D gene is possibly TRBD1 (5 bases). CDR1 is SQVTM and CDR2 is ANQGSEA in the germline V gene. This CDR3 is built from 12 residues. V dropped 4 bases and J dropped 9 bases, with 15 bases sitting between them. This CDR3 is CSVVGAGTKAFF. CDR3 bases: TGCAGCGTTGTAGGTGCTGGGACGAAAGCTTTCTTT.

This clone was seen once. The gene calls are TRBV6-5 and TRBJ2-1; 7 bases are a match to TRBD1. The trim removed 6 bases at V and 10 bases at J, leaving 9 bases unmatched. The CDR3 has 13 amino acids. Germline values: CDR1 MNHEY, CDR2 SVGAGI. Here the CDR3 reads CASSETGPREQFF. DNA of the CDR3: TGTGCCAGCAGCGAGACAGGGCCCCGGGAGCAGTTCTTC.

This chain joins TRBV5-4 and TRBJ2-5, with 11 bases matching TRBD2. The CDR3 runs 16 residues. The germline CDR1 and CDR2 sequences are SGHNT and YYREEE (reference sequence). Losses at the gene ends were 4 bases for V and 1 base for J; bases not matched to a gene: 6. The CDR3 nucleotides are TGTGCCAGCAGCGGACTAGCGGGTGATGTCCAAGAGACCCAGTACTTC. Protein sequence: CASSGLAGDVQETQYF. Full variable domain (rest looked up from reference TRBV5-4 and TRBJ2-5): ETGVTQSPTHLIKTRGQQVTLRCSSQSGHNTVSWYQQALGQGPQFIFQYYREEENGRGNFPPRFSGLQFPNYSSELNVNALELDDSALYLCASSGLAGDVQETQYFGPGTRLLVL.

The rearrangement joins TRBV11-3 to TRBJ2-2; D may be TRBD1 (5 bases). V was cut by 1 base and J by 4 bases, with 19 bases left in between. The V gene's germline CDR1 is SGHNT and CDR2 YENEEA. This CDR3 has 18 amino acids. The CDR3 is CASSLGGRQRRGTGELFF. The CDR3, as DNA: TGTGCCAGCAGCTTAGGGGGTAGACAGCGCCGAGGCACCGGGGAGCTGTTTTTT.

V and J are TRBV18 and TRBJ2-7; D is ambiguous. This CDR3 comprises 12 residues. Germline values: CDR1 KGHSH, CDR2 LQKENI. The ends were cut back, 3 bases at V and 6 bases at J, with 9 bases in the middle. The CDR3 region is CASSPGPREQYF. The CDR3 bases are TGTGCCAGCTCACCGGGTCCTCGCGAGCAGTACTTC.

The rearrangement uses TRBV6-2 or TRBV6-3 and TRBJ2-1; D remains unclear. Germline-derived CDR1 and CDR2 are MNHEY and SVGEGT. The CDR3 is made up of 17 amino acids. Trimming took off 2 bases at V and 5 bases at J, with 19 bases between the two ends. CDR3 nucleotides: TGTGCCAGCAGTTACGCCCATTATGAATTAAAGGACAATGAGCAGTTCTTC. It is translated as CASSYAHYELKDNEQFF.

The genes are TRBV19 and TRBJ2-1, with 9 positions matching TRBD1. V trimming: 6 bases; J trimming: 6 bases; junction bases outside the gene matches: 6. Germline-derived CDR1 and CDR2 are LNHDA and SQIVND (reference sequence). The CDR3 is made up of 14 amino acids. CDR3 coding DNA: TGTGCCAGTAGCCGGGACAGGGTGATCAATGAGCAGTTCTTC. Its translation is CASSRDRVINEQFF.

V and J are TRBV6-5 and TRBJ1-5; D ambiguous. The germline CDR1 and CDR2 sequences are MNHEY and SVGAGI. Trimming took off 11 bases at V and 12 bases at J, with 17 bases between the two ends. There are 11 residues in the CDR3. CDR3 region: CASHDQGIQHF. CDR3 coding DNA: TGTGCCTCACACGATCAAGGGATCCAGCATTTT.

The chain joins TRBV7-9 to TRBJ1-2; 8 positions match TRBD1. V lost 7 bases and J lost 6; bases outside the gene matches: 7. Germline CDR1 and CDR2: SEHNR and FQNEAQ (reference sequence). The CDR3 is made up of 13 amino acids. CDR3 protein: CASTRDRSDGYTF. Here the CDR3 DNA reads TGTGCCAGCACCCGGGACAGGAGCGATGGCTACACCTTC.

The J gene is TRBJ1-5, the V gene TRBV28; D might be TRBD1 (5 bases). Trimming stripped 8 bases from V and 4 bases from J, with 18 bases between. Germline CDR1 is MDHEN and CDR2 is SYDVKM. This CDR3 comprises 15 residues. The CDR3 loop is CASSTGAGQNQPQHF. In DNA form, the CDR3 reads TGTGCCAGCTCAACCGGGGCAGGGCAAAATCAGCCCCAGCATTTT.

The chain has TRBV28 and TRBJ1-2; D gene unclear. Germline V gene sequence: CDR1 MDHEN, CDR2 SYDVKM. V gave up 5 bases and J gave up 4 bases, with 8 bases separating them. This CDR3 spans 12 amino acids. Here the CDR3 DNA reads TGTGCCAGCAGTCCACGGGTCTATGGCTACACCTTC. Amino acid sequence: CASSPRVYGYTF.

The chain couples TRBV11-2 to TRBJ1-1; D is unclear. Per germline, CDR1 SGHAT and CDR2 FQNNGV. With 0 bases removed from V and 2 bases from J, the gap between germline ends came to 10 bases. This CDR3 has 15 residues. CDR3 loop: CASSLDFLANTEAFF. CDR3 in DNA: TGTGCCAGCAGCTTAGATTTTTTGGCTAACACTGAAGCTTTCTTT. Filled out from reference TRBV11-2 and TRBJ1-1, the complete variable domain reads EAGVAQSPRYKIIEKRQSVAFWCNPISGHATLYWYQQILGQGPKLLIQFQNNGVVDDSQLPKDRFSAERLKGVDSTLKIQPAKLEDSAVYLCASSLDFLANTEAFFGQGTRLTVV.

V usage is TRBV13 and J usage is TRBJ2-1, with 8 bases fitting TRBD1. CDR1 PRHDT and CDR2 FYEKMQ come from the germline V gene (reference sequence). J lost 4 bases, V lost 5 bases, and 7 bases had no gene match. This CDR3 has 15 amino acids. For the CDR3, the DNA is TGTGCCAGCAGCATTACCGGGACAGGTTACAATGAGCAGTTCTTC. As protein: CASSITGTGYNEQFF.

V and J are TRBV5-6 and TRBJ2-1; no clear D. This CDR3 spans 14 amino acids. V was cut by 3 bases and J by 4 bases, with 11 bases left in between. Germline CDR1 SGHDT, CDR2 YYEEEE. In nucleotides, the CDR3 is TGTGCCAGCAGCTCCGGCCCCGATTACAATGAGCAGTTCTTC. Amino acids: CASSSGPDYNEQFF.

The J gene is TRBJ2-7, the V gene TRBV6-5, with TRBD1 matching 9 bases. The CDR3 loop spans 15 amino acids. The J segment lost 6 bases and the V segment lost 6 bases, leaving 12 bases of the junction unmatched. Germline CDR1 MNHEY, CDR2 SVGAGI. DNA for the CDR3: TGTGCCAGCAGAAGAACCTTACAGGGGGCGGGCGAGCAGTACGTC. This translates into CASRRTLQGAGEQYV.

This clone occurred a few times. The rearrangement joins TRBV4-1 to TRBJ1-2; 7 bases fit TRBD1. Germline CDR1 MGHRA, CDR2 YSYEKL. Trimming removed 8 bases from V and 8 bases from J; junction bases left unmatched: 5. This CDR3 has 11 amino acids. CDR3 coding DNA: TGCGCCAGCGGCACAGGGGTAGGCTACACCTTC. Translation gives CASGTGVGYTF.

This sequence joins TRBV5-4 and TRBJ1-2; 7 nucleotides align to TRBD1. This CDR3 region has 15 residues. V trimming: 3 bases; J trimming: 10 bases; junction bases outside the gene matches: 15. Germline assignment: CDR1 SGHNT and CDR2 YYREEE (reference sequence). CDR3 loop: CASSSLGTVLFDYTF. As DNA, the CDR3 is TGTGCCAGCAGCTCTCTTGGGACAGTCCTTTTTGACTACACCTTC.

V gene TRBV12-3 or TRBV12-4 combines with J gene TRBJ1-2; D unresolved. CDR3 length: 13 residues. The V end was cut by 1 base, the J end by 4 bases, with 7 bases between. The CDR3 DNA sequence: TGTGCCAGCAGTTTAGGGGCCCTCTATGGCTACACCTTC. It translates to CASSLGALYGYTF.

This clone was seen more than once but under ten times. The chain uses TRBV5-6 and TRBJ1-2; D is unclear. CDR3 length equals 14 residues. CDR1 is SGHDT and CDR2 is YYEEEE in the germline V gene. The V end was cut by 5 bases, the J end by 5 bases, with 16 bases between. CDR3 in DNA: TGTGCCAGCAGATCTGAGGGCGGGCGTTATGGCTACACCTTC. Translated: CASRSEGGRYGYTF.

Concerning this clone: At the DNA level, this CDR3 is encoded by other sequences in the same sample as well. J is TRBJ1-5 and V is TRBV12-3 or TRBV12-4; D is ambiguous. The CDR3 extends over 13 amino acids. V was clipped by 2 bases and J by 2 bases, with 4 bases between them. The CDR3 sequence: CASSLQGNQPQHF. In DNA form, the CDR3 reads TGTGCCAGCAGTTTACAGGGCAATCAGCCCCAGCATTTT.

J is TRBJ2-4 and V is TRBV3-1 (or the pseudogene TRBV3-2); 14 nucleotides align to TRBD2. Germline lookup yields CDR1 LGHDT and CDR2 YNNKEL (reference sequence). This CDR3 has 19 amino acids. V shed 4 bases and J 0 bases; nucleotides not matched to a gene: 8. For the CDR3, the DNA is TGTGCCAGCAGCCGCGGACTAGCGGGGGGAACCCTAGCCAAAAACATTCAGTACTTC. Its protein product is CASSRGLAGGTLAKNIQYF.